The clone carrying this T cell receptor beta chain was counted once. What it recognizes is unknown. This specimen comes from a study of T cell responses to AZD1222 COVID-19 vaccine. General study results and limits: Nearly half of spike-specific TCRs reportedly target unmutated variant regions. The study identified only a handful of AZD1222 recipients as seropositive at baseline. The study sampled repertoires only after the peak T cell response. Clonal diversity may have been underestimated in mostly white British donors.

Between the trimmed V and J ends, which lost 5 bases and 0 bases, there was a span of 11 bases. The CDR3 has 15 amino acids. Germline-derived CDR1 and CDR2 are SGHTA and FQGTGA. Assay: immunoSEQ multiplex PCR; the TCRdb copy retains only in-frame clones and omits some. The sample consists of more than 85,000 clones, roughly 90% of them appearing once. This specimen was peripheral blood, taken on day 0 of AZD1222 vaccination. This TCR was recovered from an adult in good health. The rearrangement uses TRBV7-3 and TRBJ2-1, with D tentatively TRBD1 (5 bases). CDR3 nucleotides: TGTGCCAGCAGCCGCAGGGCGAGCTCCTACAATGAGCAGTTCTTC. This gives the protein CASSRRASSYNEQFF.